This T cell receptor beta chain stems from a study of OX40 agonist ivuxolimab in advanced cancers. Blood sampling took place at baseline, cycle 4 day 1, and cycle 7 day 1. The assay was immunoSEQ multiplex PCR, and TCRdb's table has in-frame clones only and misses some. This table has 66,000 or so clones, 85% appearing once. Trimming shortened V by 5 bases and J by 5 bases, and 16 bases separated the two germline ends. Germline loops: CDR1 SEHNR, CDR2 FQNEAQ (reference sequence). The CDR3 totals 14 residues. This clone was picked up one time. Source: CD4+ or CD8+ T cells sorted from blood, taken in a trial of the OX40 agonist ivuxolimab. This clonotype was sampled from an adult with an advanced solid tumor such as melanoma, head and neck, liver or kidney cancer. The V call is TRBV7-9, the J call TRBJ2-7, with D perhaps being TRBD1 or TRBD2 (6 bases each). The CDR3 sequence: CASSRPGALNEQYF. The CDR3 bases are TGTGCCAGCAGCCGCCCGGGGGCGTTGAACGAGCAGTACTTC. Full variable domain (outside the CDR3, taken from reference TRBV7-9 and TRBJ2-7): DTGVSQNPRHKITKRGQNVTFRCDPISEHNRLYWYRQTLGQGPEFLTYFQNEAQLEKSRLLSDRFSAERPKGSFSTLEIQRTEQGDSAMYLCASSRPGALNEQYFGPGTRLTVT.